This TCR beta chain was recovered during a study of T cells in Graves' hyperthyroidism and ophthalmopathy. Points from the study as a whole: A model built on 13 V-J features separated ophthalmopathy from stable hyperthyroidism.

This clonotype was recorded many times. Its antigen remains unknown. TCR beta CDR3 sequences were amplified from RNA transcripts. The study used the HTBI primer set for a first-round RT-PCR of the TCR CDR3. TCRdb reanalysed the multiplex PCR reads using MiXCR and keeps one entry per CDR3 protein. The sample shows about 400,000 distinct CDR3 sequences, about an eighth of them seen only once. Graves' hyperthyroidism is called stable when ophthalmopathy does not progress within 18 months. Exclusion criteria comprised uncontrolled infection, other autoimmune disease, pregnancy or lactation. The length of the CDR3 is 14 residues. V was pared by 6 bases and J by 6 bases, with 7 bases of the junction left unmatched.

The V gene is TRBV12-3 or TRBV12-4, the J gene TRBJ1-5; 8 nucleotides line up with TRBD1. The material sequenced was blood. This TCR was recovered from a woman in her late teens or twenties with Graves' hyperthyroidism. The CDR3 DNA sequence: TGTGCCAGCAGCCAAGACAGGGGAGGTCAGCCCCAGCATTTT. This gives the protein CASSQDRGGQPQHF.